These 4 T cell receptor beta chains originate from one sample sequenced in a study of blood T cell repertoires in COVID-19. Sequenced by immunoSEQ multiplex PCR; TCRdb stores in-frame clones only, minus some. The sample shows approximately 500,000 clones, about 89% of them seen only once. Sequenced sample: peripheral blood. All receptors come from a woman aged 45-65 years with COVID-19, enrolled during active disease.

The chain combines TRBV24-1 with TRBJ1-5, with 9 bases lining up with TRBD1. CDR3 length: 16 residues. Germline CDR1 and CDR2: KGHDR and SFDVKD. The J segment lost 4 bases and the V segment lost 2 bases, leaving 5 bases of the junction unmatched. DNA for the CDR3: TGTGCCACCAGTGATTCCCCCGGGACAGGGAATCAGCCCCAGCATTTT. Translation: CATSDSPGTGNQPQHF.

The rearrangement joins TRBV5-1 to TRBJ2-3, with D possibly being TRBD2 (5 bases). CDR1 is SGHRS, CDR2 YFSETQ, per germline. V gave up 0 bases and J gave up 4 bases, with 12 bases separating them. The CDR3 consists of 15 residues. CDR3 sequence reads: CASSLAGSASDTQYF. Written as DNA, the CDR3 is TGCGCCAGCAGCTTGGCTGGTAGCGCCTCAGATACGCAGTATTTT.

J is TRBJ1-2 and V is TRBV3-1 (or the pseudogene TRBV3-2), with D tentatively TRBD1 (6 bases). This CDR3 is built from 14 residues. Germline V gene sequence: CDR1 LGHDT, CDR2 YNNKEL (reference sequence). V shed 0 bases and J shed 7 bases, with 12 bases lying between them. CDR3 DNA: TGTGCCAGCAGCCAAGACGCGAGGGGGAGTGGCTACACCTTC. Protein: CASSQDARGSGYTF.

The chain is built from TRBV30 and TRBJ1-1; D ambiguous. The CDR3 runs to 12 residues. Germline V gene lookup returns CDR1 GTSNPN and CDR2 SVGIG (reference sequence). Trimming cost V 1 base and J 7 bases, with 10 bases left between them. The CDR3 reads CAWSAPNGEAFF. The CDR3 nucleotides are TGTGCCTGGAGTGCCCCGAACGGTGAAGCTTTCTTT.